A single sample gave rise to the 6 T cell receptor beta chains below, sequenced in a study of spatial heterogeneity in lung cancer. Via MiXCR, TCRdb re-called the 5' RACE reads, giving one row per CDR3 protein. The sample records about 13,000 distinct CDR3 sequences, 3.5% to 4.5% being singletons. Time point noted: sample taken at primary tumor resection. Extraction of whole RNA from tumor, nontumor lung or frozen PBMC preceded unsorted sequencing. Material: PBMCs, obtained at surgery. These receptor sequences come from a male donor with early-stage non-small cell lung cancer.

This clonotype was seen ten or more times. As an off-target read in a library built for alpha chains, this beta chain has a frequency of little significance. This chain joins TRBV28 and TRBJ2-4; TRBD2 matches at 9 bases. The CDR3 loop spans 16 amino acids. The germline gives CDR1 MDHEN, CDR2 SYDVKM. V was pared by 4 bases and J by 8 bases, with 12 bases of the junction left unmatched. The CDR3 sequence is CASSSPRASGIDIQYF. The CDR3 DNA reads TGTGCCAGCAGTTCCCCCCGGGCTAGCGGGATTGACATTCAGTACTTC.

This clonotype was counted ten times or more. For a library built for alpha chains, this beta chain is a stray read; little rests on its size. The gene calls are TRBV7-9 and TRBJ1-2; 9 bases align to TRBD1. The V gene end was trimmed by 3 bases and the J gene end by 5 bases; junction bases not matched to a gene: 1. The germline gives CDR1 SEHNR, CDR2 FQNEAQ (reference sequence). The CDR3 totals 13 residues. CDR3 nucleotides: TGTGCCAGCAGCTTGACAGGGGGTTATGGCTACACCTTC. Residues: CASSLTGGYGYTF.

This clonotype has only a few counts. This beta chain came through as a stray read in a library set up for alpha chains, and its size says little. The V gene is TRBV6-5, the J gene TRBJ2-1; 10 nucleotides agree with TRBD2. CDR1 is MNHEY, CDR2 SVGAGI, per germline. The CDR3 has 15 amino acids. V was pared by 7 bases and J by 8 bases, with 11 bases of the junction left unmatched. The CDR3 region is CASTSPASGSYEQFF. CDR3 nucleotide sequence: TGTGCCAGCACCTCCCCGGCTAGCGGGAGTTATGAGCAGTTCTTC.

By its share, this clonotype is medium-sized (0.01 to 0.1%). This beta chain came through as a stray read in a library set up for alpha chains, and its size says little. The chain combines TRBV2 with TRBJ1-2, with a tentative D call TRBD1 (5 bases). Germline CDR1 and CDR2: SNHLY and FYNNEI. The CDR3 covers 13 residues. V lost 3 bases to trimming and J lost 5 bases, with 10 bases between them. The CDR3 region is CASSDGTGYGYTF. The CDR3 DNA is TGTGCCAGCAGTGACGGGACGGGTTATGGCTACACCTTC.

This clonotype was detected ten times or more. This beta chain appears as a stray read in a library generated for alpha chains; its size is not informative. The chain combines TRBV5-1 with TRBJ2-5; D remains ambiguous. Germline-derived CDR1 and CDR2 are SGHRS and YFSETQ. This CDR3 contains 15 residues. Trimming pared 4 bases from V and 0 bases from J, leaving 13 bases between. CDR3 sequence (DNA): TGCGCCAGCAGCAGGATGGGCCTGTACCAAGAGACCCAGTACTTC. Residues: CASSRMGLYQETQYF.

Points on this clonotype: As an off-target read in a library built for alpha chains, this beta chain has a frequency of little significance. The V gene is TRBV4-3, the J gene TRBJ2-5, with 10 bases that match TRBD2. Germline V gene lookup returns CDR1 LGHNA and CDR2 YSLEER. The CDR3 spans 15 residues. V shed 6 bases and J 4 bases; nucleotides not matched to a gene: 8. CDR3 in amino acids: CASRAIAGGGETQYF. The CDR3 bases are TGCGCCAGCAGAGCGATAGCGGGAGGAGGAGAGACCCAGTACTTC.